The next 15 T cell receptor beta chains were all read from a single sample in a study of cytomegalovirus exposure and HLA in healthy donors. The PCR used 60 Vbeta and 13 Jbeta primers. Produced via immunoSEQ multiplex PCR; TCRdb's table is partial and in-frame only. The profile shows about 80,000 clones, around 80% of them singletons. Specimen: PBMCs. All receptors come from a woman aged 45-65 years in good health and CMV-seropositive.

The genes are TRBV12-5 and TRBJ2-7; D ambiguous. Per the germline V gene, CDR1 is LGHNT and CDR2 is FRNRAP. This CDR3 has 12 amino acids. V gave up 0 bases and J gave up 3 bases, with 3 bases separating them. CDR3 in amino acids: CASGLVHYEQYV. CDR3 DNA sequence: TGTGCTAGTGGTTTGGTACACTACGAGCAGTACGTC.

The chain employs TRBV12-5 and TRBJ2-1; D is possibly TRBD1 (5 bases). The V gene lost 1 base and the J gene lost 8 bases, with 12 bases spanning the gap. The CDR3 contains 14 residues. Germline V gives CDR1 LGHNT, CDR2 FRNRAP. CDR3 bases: TGTGCTAGTGGTTTGGGACAGTCTGGGGATGAGCAGTTCTTC. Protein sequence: CASGLGQSGDEQFF.

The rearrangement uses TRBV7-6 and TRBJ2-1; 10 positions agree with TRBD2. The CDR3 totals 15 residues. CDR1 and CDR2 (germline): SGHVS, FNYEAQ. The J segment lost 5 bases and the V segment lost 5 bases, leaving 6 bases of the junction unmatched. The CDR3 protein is CASSIIAGGNNEQFF. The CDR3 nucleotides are TGTGCCAGCAGCATTATAGCGGGAGGTAACAATGAGCAGTTCTTC.

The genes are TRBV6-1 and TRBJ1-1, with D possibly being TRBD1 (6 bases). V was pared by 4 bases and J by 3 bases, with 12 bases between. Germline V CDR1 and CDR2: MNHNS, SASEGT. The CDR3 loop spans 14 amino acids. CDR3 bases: TGTGCCAGCAGTGCGGGGGGCAGTGACACTGAAGCTTTCTTT. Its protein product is CASSAGGSDTEAFF.

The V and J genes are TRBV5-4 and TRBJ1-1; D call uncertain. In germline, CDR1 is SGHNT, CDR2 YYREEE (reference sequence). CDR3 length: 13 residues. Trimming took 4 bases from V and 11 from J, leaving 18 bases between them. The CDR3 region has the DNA TGTGCCAGCAGCGTGGACTGGCGGGGATTGGCTTTCTTT. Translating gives CASSVDWRGLAFF. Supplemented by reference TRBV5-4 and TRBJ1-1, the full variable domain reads ETGVTQSPTHLIKTRGQQVTLRCSSQSGHNTVSWYQQALGQGPQFIFQYYREEENGRGNFPPRFSGLQFPNYSSELNVNALELDDSALYLCASSVDWRGLAFFGQGTRLTVV.

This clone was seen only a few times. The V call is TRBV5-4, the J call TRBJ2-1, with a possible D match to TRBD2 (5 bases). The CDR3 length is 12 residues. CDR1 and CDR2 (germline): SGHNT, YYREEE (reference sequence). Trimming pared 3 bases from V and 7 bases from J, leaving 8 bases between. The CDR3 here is CASSSTGNEQFF. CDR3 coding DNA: TGTGCCAGCAGCTCCACGGGGAATGAGCAGTTCTTC.

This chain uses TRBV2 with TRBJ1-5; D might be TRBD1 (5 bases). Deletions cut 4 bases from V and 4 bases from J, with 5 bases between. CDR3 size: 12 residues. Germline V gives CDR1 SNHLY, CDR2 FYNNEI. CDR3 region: CASSAGNQPQHF. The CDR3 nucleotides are TGTGCCAGCAGTGCAGGGAATCAGCCCCAGCATTTT.

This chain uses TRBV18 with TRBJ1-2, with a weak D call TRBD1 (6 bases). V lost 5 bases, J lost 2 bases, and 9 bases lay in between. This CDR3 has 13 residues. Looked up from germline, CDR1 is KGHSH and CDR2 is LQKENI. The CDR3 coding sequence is TGTGCCAGCTCAACGGACAGAAACTATGGCTACACCTTC. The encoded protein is CASSTDRNYGYTF.

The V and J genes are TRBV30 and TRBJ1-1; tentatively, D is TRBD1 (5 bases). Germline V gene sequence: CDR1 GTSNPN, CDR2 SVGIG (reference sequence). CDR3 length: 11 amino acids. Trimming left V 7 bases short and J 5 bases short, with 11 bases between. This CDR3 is CASTRGTEAFF. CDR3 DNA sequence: TGTGCCTCAACACGGGGGACTGAAGCTTTCTTT. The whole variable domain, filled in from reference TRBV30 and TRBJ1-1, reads SQTIHQWPATLVQPVGSPLSLECTVEGTSNPNLYWYRQAAGRGLQLLFYSVGIGQISSEVPQNLSASRPQDRQFILSSKKLLLSDSGFYLCASTRGTEAFFGQGTRLTVV.

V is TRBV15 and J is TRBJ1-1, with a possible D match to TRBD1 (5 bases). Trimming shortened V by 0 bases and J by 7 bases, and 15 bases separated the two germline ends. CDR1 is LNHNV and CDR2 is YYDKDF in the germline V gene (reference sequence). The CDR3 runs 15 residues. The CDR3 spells CATSRDTRGGDEAFF. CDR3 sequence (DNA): TGTGCCACCAGCAGAGACACCCGCGGGGGGGATGAAGCTTTCTTT.

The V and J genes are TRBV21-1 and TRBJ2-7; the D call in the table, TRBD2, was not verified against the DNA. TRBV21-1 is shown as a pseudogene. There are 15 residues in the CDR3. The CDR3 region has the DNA TGTGCCAGCTGGGAGGGGGACTCACAAGATAACGAGCAGTACGTC. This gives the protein CASWEGDSQDNEQYV.

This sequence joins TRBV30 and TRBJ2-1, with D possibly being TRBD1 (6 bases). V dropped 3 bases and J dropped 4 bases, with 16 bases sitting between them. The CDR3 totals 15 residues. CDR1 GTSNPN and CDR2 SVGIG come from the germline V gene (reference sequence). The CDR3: CAWSTDPGHYNEQFF. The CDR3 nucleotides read TGTGCCTGGAGCACAGACCCGGGACATTACAATGAGCAGTTCTTC.

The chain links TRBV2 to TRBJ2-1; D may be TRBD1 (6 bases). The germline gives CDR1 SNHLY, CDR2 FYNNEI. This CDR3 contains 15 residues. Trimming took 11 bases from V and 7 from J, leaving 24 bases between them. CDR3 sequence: CAWENRDTIGNEQFF. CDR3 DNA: TGTGCCTGGGAGAATAGGGACACTATAGGGAATGAGCAGTTCTTC.

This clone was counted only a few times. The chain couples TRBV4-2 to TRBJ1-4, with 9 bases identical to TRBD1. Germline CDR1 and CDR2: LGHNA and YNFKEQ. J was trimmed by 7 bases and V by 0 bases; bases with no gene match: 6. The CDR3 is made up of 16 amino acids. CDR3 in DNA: TGTGCCAGCAGCCAAGAAACCGCGACAGGGGGTGAAAAACTGTTTTTT. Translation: CASSQETATGGEKLFF.

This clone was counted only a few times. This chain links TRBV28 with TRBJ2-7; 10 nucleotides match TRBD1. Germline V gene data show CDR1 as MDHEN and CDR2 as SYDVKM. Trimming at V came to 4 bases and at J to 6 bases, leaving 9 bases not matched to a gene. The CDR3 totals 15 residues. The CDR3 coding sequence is TGTGCCAGCAGTTCCCGGACAGGGGGTTTGGGCGAGCAGTACGTC. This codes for CASSSRTGGLGEQYV.